The clone carrying this TCR beta chain was detected many times. Its antigen is currently unknown. cDNA libraries for TCR beta contained unique molecular identifiers. One entry per CDR3 protein results from TCRdb running MiXCR on the PCR reads. The table shows approximately 660,000 distinct CDR3 sequences, with 55% to 60% occurring only once. V lost 2 bases to trimming and J lost 7 bases; unmatched junction nucleotides: 10. CDR3 length: 15 residues. Germline CDR1 and CDR2: DFQATT and SNEGSKA (reference sequence). The sample is drawn from a study of post-analysis software for immune sequencing data. Study-wide context: Recorded disease courses covered relapsing-remitting, secondary progressive and progressive-relapsing multiple sclerosis. Some patients had no subtype annotation. Study results and limitations: Four or five TRBV segments, TRBV5-6, TRBV5-1 and TRBV20-1 among them, were found more frequent in patients than controls. Compared against controls, patients with multiple sclerosis displayed significantly lower normalized Chao1 diversity.

This clonotype was obtained from a girl aged 2-9 years with multiple sclerosis. Material for sequencing was blood. The chain recombines TRBV20-1 with TRBJ2-1; TRBD2 matches at 8 bases. CDR3 in amino acids: CSARHLAGDLNEQFF. The CDR3 DNA reads as TGCAGTGCTAGACACCTAGCGGGCGATTTAAATGAGCAGTTCTTC.